Listed here are 25 T cell receptor beta chains from one sample, sequenced in a study of blood T cell repertoires in COVID-19. The protocol was immunoSEQ multiplex PCR, while the TCRdb copy is restricted to in-frame clones and leaves out a portion. Among roughly 310,000 clones listed, around 89% were seen once. The sequencing sample was made of PBMCs or T cells enriched from blood (not recorded which). The source of these receptors is a woman aged 35 to 49 who had recovered from COVID-19.

The chain uses TRBV7-2 and TRBJ2-7; D perhaps matches TRBD1 (6 bases). Germline values: CDR1 SGHTA, CDR2 FQGNSA. V was shortened by 5 bases and J by 3 bases, with 17 bases between the two germline ends. CDR3 length equals 15 residues. The CDR3 spells CASSPGRGKNYEQYF. The CDR3 nucleotides are TGTGCCAGCAGCCCGGGTAGGGGGAAAAACTACGAGCAGTACTTC.

This clone was seen a few times. The chain carries TRBV27 and TRBJ2-1, with TRBD2 identical over 12 bases. Germline lookup yields CDR1 MNHEY and CDR2 SMNVEV (reference sequence). The CDR3 spans 17 residues. Germline trimming cut 5 bases from V and 0 bases from J; bases unmatched to any gene: 5. The CDR3 spells CASSRLAGESSYNEQFF. CDR3 sequence (DNA): TGTGCCAGCAGTAGACTAGCGGGAGAGAGCTCCTACAATGAGCAGTTCTTC.

This sequence joins TRBV27 and TRBJ2-1; TRBD1 matches at 11 bases. This CDR3 is built from 17 residues. Germline lookup yields CDR1 MNHEY and CDR2 SMNVEV (reference sequence). With V trimmed by 6 bases and J by 2 bases, 9 bases remained unmatched. The CDR3 region is CASSRGGTGGTYNEQFF. The CDR3 DNA sequence: TGTGCCAGCAGCCGCGGAGGGACAGGGGGTACCTACAATGAGCAGTTCTTC.

The CDR3 here is CASSQALLTDTQYF. Written as DNA, the CDR3 is TGCGCCAGCAGCCAAGCGCTACTCACAGATACGCAGTATTTT. The V gene is TRBV4-3, the J gene TRBJ2-3; D remains ambiguous. CDR1 and CDR2 from the germline V gene are LGHNA and YSLEER. CDR3 length equals 14 residues. V shed 1 base and J shed 2 bases, with 7 bases lying between them.

This clone was counted between two and nine times. The chain carries TRBV10-3 and TRBJ2-1; 8 bases line up with TRBD2. The ends lost 0 bases at V and 5 bases at J; junction bases unmatched: 6. CDR1 and CDR2 from the germline V gene are ENHRY and SYGVKD. The CDR3 extends over 16 amino acids. In DNA, the CDR3 is TGTGCCATCAGTGAGTCTGTAACTAGCGGAGACAATGAGCAGTTCTTC. Protein product: CAISESVTSGDNEQFF.

J is TRBJ1-1 and V is TRBV3-1 (or the pseudogene TRBV3-2); D uncertain. Per germline, CDR1 LGHDT and CDR2 YNNKEL (reference sequence). CDR3 length: 14 residues. Trimming left V 1 base short and J 1 base short, with 7 bases between. The CDR3 region is CASSQVGENTEAFF. CDR3 coding DNA: TGTGCCAGCAGCCAAGTGGGAGAGAACACTGAAGCTTTCTTT.

V gene TRBV7-9 combines with J gene TRBJ1-4, with TRBD1 identical over 7 bases. This CDR3 is built from 14 residues. The germline gives CDR1 SEHNR, CDR2 FQNEAQ (reference sequence). With 4 bases clipped from V and 7 bases from J, the junction kept 6 bases outside the gene matches. CDR3 DNA sequence: TGTGCCAGCAGCTCGCCGGGACAGAGTGAAAAACTGTTTTTT. Translating it yields CASSSPGQSEKLFF. Combining the CDR3 with reference TRBV7-9 and TRBJ1-4 gives the whole variable domain DTGVSQNPRHKITKRGQNVTFRCDPISEHNRLYWYRQTLGQGPEFLTYFQNEAQLEKSRLLSDRFSAERPKGSFSTLEIQRTEQGDSAMYLCASSSPGQSEKLFFGSGTQLSVL.

The chain carries TRBV21-1 and TRBJ2-2; TRBD2, the table's D call, was not compared with the DNA. TRBV21-1 is an annotated pseudogene. This CDR3 spans 17 amino acids. CDR3 bases: TGTGCCAGCAGCAAATCGAGGATAGCGGGAGAGGCCGGGGAGCTGTTTTTT. Translation: CASSKSRIAGEAGELFF.

The genes are TRBV28 and TRBJ2-7; maybe TRBD2 (7 bases). Per germline, CDR1 MDHEN and CDR2 SYDVKM. The CDR3 extends over 15 amino acids. The V and J ends lost 3 bases and 6 bases respectively, with 18 bases between them. CDR3 region: CASSFRGAPLLEQYF. The CDR3 region has the DNA TGTGCCAGCAGTTTCCGGGGGGCCCCACTACTCGAGCAGTACTTC.

The chain couples TRBV19 to TRBJ2-3, with D possibly TRBD1 on 5 matching bases. This CDR3 region has 11 residues. Looked up from germline, CDR1 is LNHDA and CDR2 is SQIVND (reference sequence). V lost 5 bases and J 10 bases, leaving 10 bases between the germline ends. The CDR3 here is CASSSGYSQYF. The CDR3 DNA follows: TGTGCCAGTAGTTCAGGGTATTCGCAGTATTTT.

The chain is built from TRBV12-5 and TRBJ2-7; D remains unclear. V was shortened by 5 bases and J by 7 bases, with 12 bases between the two germline ends. The germline V gene has CDR1 LGHNT and CDR2 FRNRAP. The CDR3 runs 12 residues. CDR3 bases: TGTGCTAGTGGTCCTTCCCAGTGGGAGCAGTACTTC. Its translation is CASGPSQWEQYF.

The table lists this clone with a count of one. The V gene is TRBV27, the J gene TRBJ1-1; D may be TRBD1 (5 bases). CDR3 length: 14 residues. Per germline, CDR1 MNHEY and CDR2 SMNVEV (reference sequence). V was shortened by 0 bases and J by 4 bases, with 9 bases between the two germline ends. The CDR3 region is CASSLSGVSTEAFF. In DNA form, the CDR3 reads TGTGCCAGCAGTTTATCAGGGGTAAGCACTGAAGCTTTCTTT.

The chain has TRBV29-1 and TRBJ2-1; 7 positions agree with TRBD1. The CDR3 extends over 14 amino acids. The J segment lost 2 bases and the V segment lost 7 bases, leaving 8 bases of the junction unmatched. CDR1 is SQVTM, CDR2 ANQGSEA, per germline. The CDR3 bases are TGCAGCGCGCTCGGACAGGAGACCTACAATGAGCAGTTCTTC. It translates to CSALGQETYNEQFF.

The V gene is TRBV19, the J gene TRBJ2-3; 8 nucleotides agree with TRBD1. The CDR3 runs 16 residues. V trimming: 0 bases; J trimming: 3 bases; junction bases outside the gene matches: 5. Per germline, CDR1 LNHDA and CDR2 SQIVND (reference sequence). The chain's CDR3 is CASSIDPRGRTDTQYF. The CDR3 nucleotides read TGTGCCAGTAGTATAGATCCCAGGGGGCGTACAGATACGCAGTATTTT.

The genes are TRBV7-9 and TRBJ2-7, with a tentative D call TRBD2 (6 bases). In germline, CDR1 is SEHNR, CDR2 FQNEAQ (reference sequence). This CDR3 contains 11 residues. V was cut by 4 bases and J by 6 bases, with 7 bases left in between. CDR3 bases: TGTGCCAGCAGCTCGGGAGTCGAGCAGTACTTC. This translates into CASSSGVEQYF.

This rearrangement joins TRBV4-2 to TRBJ2-7, with 8 bases matching TRBD2. This CDR3 spans 16 amino acids. CDR1 and CDR2 (germline): LGHNA, YNFKEQ. V was clipped by 2 bases and J by 2 bases; unmatched bases: 8. The CDR3 region has the DNA TGTGCCAGCAGCCAACAAGCAGCGGGAGAGGCCTACGAGCAGTACTTC. Translating it yields CASSQQAAGEAYEQYF.

The chain employs TRBV28 and TRBJ2-5, with TRBD2 as a possible D gene (5 bases). This CDR3 has 15 amino acids. Trimming removed 4 bases from V and 2 bases from J, with 14 bases in between. Germline V gives CDR1 MDHEN, CDR2 SYDVKM. The CDR3 nucleotides read TGTGCCAGCAGTTCCCGAGCGGACGCTCAAGAGACCCAGTACTTC. Its translation is CASSSRADAQETQYF. Drawing the rest from reference TRBV28 and TRBJ2-5, the complete variable domain is DVKVTQSSRYLVKRTGEKVFLECVQDMDHENMFWYRQDPGLGLRLIYFSYDVKMKEKGDIPEGYSVSREKKERFSLILESASTNQTSMYLCASSSRADAQETQYFGPGTRLLVL.

The CDR3 reads CASSHSPGQRFYGYTF. The CDR3 nucleotides are TGTGCCAGCAGCCACTCCCCGGGACAGAGGTTCTATGGCTACACCTTC. The rearrangement uses TRBV3-1 (or the pseudogene TRBV3-2) and TRBJ1-2; 7 nucleotides agree with TRBD1. The V gene's germline CDR1 is LGHDT and CDR2 YNNKEL (reference sequence). The CDR3 is made up of 16 amino acids. J lost 4 bases, V lost 3 bases, and 11 bases had no gene match.

This clone was picked up a small number of times. The rearrangement joins TRBV7-2 to TRBJ2-1; tentatively, D is TRBD2 (6 bases). The length of the CDR3 is 17 residues. The V gene lost 5 bases and the J gene lost 0 bases, with 17 bases spanning the gap. The V gene's germline CDR1 is SGHTA and CDR2 FQGNSA. CDR3 protein: CASSDYPGGGSYNEQFF. The CDR3 nucleotides are TGTGCCAGCAGCGATTACCCCGGGGGAGGCTCCTACAATGAGCAGTTCTTC. The full variable domain, its missing parts supplied by reference TRBV7-2 and TRBJ2-1, is GAGVSQSPSNKVTEKGKDVELRCDPISGHTALYWYRQSLGQGLEFLIYFQGNSAPDKSGLPSDRFSAERTGGSVSTLTIQRTQQEDSAVYLCASSDYPGGGSYNEQFFGPGTRLTVL.

This clone was recorded a few times. The chain is built from TRBV30 and TRBJ1-3, with TRBD1 identical over 7 bases. The V and J ends lost 2 bases and 0 bases, in that order; junction bases with no gene match: 4. The CDR3 is made up of 15 amino acids. Germline V gives CDR1 GTSNPN, CDR2 SVGIG (reference sequence). The CDR3: CAWSRQGGSGNTIYF. The CDR3 nucleotides read TGTGCCTGGAGTCGGCAGGGGGGCTCTGGAAACACCATATATTTT.

This chain links TRBV9 with TRBJ2-5; D possibly corresponds to TRBD1 (6 bases). CDR3 length: 15 amino acids. From germline, CDR1 is SGDLS and CDR2 YYNGEE. The germline V and J ends were trimmed by 4 bases and 1 base, with 14 bases remaining between them. For the CDR3, the DNA is TGTGCCAGCAGCCCCGGGGTGGGGGCCCAAGAGACCCAGTACTTC. This codes for CASSPGVGAQETQYF.

The chain couples TRBV13 to TRBJ2-1; 10 positions match TRBD2. The length of the CDR3 is 16 residues. Germline trimming cut 0 bases from V and 4 bases from J; bases unmatched to any gene: 3. Germline CDR1 reads PRHDT; CDR2 reads FYEKMQ (reference sequence). CDR3 amino acids: CASSLGAGGKYNEQFF. The CDR3 nucleotides read TGTGCCAGCAGCTTAGGAGCGGGAGGGAAATACAATGAGCAGTTCTTC.

The chain combines TRBV15 with TRBJ1-1, with D perhaps TRBD1 (5 bases). V lost 0 bases, J lost 11 bases, and 16 bases lay in between. The CDR3 sequence is 14 residues long. Germline values: CDR1 LNHNV, CDR2 YYDKDF (reference sequence). The CDR3 here is CATSRDRASSGAFF. In nucleotides, the CDR3 is TGTGCCACCAGCAGAGACAGGGCCTCATCAGGGGCTTTCTTT.

The chain joins TRBV19 to TRBJ2-3, with TRBD1 matching 10 bases. This CDR3 comprises 14 residues. With V trimmed by 6 bases and J by 3 bases, 3 bases remained unmatched. Per the germline V gene, CDR1 is LNHDA and CDR2 is SQIVND (reference sequence). CDR3 sequence: CASRPGQGTDTQYF. In DNA, the CDR3 is TGTGCCAGTAGGCCGGGACAGGGGACAGATACGCAGTATTTT.

The chain links TRBV6-6 to TRBJ1-6; D is ambiguous. Trimming stripped 7 bases from V and 11 bases from J, with 18 bases between. Per germline, CDR1 MNHNY and CDR2 SVGAGI (reference sequence). CDR3 size: 14 residues. The CDR3, as DNA: TGTGCCAGCACCATAGGCGGGGTCGAGACACCCCTCCACTTT. It translates to CASTIGGVETPLHF.